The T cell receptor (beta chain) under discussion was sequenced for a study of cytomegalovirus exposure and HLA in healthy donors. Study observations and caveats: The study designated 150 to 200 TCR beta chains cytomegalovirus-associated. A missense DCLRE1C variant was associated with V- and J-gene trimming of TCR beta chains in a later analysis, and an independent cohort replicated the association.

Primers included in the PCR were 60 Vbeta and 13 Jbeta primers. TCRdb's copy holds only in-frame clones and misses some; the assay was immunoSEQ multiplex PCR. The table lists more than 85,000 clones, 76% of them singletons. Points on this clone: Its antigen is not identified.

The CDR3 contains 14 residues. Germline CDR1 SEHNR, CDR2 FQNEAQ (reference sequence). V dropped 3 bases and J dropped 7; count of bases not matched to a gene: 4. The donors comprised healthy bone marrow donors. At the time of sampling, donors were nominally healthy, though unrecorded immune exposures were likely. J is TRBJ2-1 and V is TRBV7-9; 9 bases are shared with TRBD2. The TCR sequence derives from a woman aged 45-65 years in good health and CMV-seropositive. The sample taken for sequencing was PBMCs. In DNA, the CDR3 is TGTGCCAGCAGCTTTGCGGGAGGGCGAAATGAGCAGTTCTTC. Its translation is CASSFAGGRNEQFF.